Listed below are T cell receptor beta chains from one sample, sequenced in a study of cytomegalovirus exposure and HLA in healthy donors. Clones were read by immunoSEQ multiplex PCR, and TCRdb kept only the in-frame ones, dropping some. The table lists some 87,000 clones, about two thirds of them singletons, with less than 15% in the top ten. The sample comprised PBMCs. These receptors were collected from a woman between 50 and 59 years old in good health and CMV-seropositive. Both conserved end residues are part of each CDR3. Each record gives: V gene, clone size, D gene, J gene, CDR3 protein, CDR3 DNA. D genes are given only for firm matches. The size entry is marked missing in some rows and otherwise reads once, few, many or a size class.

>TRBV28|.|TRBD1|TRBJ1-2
CASRVFGGTGGMGYTF
TGTGCCAGCAGAGTTTTTGGGGGGACAGGGGGAATGGGCTACACCTTC
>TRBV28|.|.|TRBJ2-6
CASSPPGGANVLTF
TGTGCCAGCAGTCCCCCAGGAGGGGCCAACGTCCTGACTTTC
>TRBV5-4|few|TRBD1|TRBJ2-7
CASSTGTGAYEQYF
TGTGCCAGCAGCACCGGGACAGGGGCCTACGAGCAGTACTTC
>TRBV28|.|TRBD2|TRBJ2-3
CASRDGLVGRTDTQYF
TGTGCCAGCAGAGACGGACTAGTGGGACGCACAGATACGCAGTATTTT
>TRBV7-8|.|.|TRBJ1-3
CASTPREMGNTIYF
TGTGCCAGCACTCCCCGGGAGATGGGGAACACCATATATTTT
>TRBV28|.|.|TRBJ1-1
CASYSRAMNTEAFF
TGTGCCAGCTACTCCAGGGCTATGAACACTGAAGCTTTCTTT
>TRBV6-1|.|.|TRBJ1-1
CASSLGVTEAFF
TGTGCCAGCAGCCTCGGGGTCACTGAAGCTTTCTTT
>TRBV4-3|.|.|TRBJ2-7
CASSQDPGQVGSYEQYF
TGCGCCAGCAGCCAAGATCCAGGGCAGGTTGGCTCCTACGAGCAGTACTTC
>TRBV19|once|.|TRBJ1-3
CASSPAGGNTIYF
TGTGCCAGTAGTCCCGCAGGCGGAAACACCATATATTTT
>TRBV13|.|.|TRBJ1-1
CASSLGRGDTEAFF
TGTGCCAGCAGCTTGGGACGGGGGGACACTGAAGCTTTCTTT
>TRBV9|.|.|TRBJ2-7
CASSEGSRGVAYEQYF
TGTGCCAGCAGCGAGGGGTCCCGAGGCGTAGCCTACGAGCAGTACTTC
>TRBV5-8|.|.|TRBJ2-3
CATPRLTASTDTQYF
TGTGCCACCCCACGTCTAACAGCTAGCACAGATACGCAGTATTTT
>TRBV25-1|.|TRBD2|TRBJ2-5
CAISEGSRLADYQETQYF
TGTGCCATCTCTGAAGGATCTCGACTAGCGGACTATCAAGAGACCCAGTACTTC
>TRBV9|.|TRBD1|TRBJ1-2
CASSGTGGGYGYTF
TGTGCCAGCAGCGGGACAGGGGGCGGGTATGGCTACACCTTC
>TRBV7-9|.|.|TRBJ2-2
CASSIRGPNTGELFF
TGTGCCAGCAGTATCAGGGGCCCTAACACCGGGGAGCTGTTTTTT
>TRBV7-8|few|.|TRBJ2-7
CASSPLGRRYEQYF
TGTGCCAGCAGCCCTCTGGGGAGAAGGTACGAGCAGTACTTC
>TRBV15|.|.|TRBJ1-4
CATSRDPNGGEKLFF
TGTGCCACCAGCAGAGATCCGAATGGAGGTGAAAAACTGTTTTTT
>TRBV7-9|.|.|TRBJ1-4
CASSFRGDEKLFF
TGTGCCAGCAGCTTTCGGGGGGATGAAAAACTGTTTTTT
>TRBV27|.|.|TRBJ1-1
CASSYATGEAFF
TGTGCCAGCAGTTACGCGACAGGTGAAGCTTTCTTT
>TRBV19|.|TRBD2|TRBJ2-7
CASSLAGESYEQYF
TGTGCCAGTAGTCTAGCGGGAGAATCCTACGAGCAGTACTTC
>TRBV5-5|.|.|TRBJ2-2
CASSLELAGELFF
TGTGCCAGCAGCTTGGAACTGGCCGGGGAGCTGTTTTTT
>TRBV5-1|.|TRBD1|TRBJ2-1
CASRHGTGGRGEQFF
TGCGCCAGCAGACATGGGACAGGGGGCCGGGGTGAGCAGTTCTTC
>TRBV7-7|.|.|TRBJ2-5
CASSLSPTGIETQYF
TGTGCTAGCAGCTTAAGTCCCACAGGGATCGAGACCCAGTACTTC
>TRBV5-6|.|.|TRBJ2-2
CASSHDRYTGELFF
TGTGCCAGCAGTCACGACAGATACACCGGGGAGCTGTTTTTT
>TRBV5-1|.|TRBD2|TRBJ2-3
CASSWTSGRPDTQYF
TGCGCCAGCAGCTGGACTAGCGGGAGGCCAGATACGCAGTATTTT
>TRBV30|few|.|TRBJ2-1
CAWFRTRARHNEQFF
TGTGCCTGGTTCAGAACTAGAGCCCGTCACAATGAGCAGTTCTTC
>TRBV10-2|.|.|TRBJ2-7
CASSDGGSSYEQYF
TGCGCCAGCAGCGACGGGGGTAGCTCCTACGAGCAGTACTTC
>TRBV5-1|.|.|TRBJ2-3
CASSFQRVGTDTQYF
TGCGCCAGCAGCTTTCAGCGGGTAGGCACAGATACGCAGTATTTT
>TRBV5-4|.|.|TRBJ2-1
CASSGSGRLNEQFF
TGTGCCAGCAGCGGGAGTGGGAGGTTGAATGAGCAGTTCTTC
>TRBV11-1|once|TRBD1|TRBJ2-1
CASSQTMGQYGDEQFF
TGTGCCAGCAGCCAGACGATGGGACAGTACGGAGATGAGCAGTTCTTC
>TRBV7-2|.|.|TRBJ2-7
CASSLAPGPSYEQYF
TGTGCCAGCAGCTTAGCTCCAGGGCCTAGCTACGAGCAGTACTTC
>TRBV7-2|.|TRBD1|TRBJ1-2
CASSVTGTGINYGYTF
TGTGCCAGCAGCGTTACCGGGACAGGAATTAACTATGGCTACACCTTC
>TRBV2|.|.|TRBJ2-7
CAKKFAAYEQYF
TGTGCCAAGAAGTTCGCGGCCTACGAGCAGTACTTC
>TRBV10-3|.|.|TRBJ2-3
CAISASDTQYF
TGTGCCATCAGTGCCTCAGATACGCAGTATTTT
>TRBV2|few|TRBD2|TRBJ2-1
CASSERSGRLNEQFF
TGTGCCAGCAGTGAACGTAGCGGGAGGTTAAATGAGCAGTTCTTC
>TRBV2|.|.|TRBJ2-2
CASSAAVNTGELFF
TGTGCCAGCAGTGCCGCAGTGAACACCGGGGAGCTGTTTTTT
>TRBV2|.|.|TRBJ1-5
CASSEIPEGIFAKPADQPQHF
TGTGCCAGCAGTGAAATCCCTGAAGGTATATTTGCTAAGCCGGCGGATCAGCCCCAGCATTTT
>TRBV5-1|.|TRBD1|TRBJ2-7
CASSFQTGPSYEQYF
TGCGCCAGCAGCTTCCAGACAGGGCCCTCCTACGAGCAGTACTTC
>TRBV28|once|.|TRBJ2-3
CASSLAGTTDTQYF
TGTGCCAGCAGTTTAGCGGGGACCACAGATACGCAGTATTTT
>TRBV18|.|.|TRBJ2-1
CASSPPSTGYNEQFF
TGTGCCAGCTCACCACCTTCCACAGGGTATAATGAGCAGTTCTTC
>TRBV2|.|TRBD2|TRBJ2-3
CASSLPTSGRPTDTQYF
TGTGCCAGCAGCCTTCCAACTAGCGGGAGGCCCACAGATACGCAGTATTTT